Each of the 5 T cell receptor beta chains below was sequenced from the same sample in a study of shared clonotypes between healthy human individuals. The method was immunoSEQ multiplex PCR; TCRdb's version includes in-frame clones alone and lacks a portion of them. The sample carries approximately 1.9 million clones, just under 95% recorded once. In the naive CD8 group, cells lacked CD45RO and were positively selected for CCR7, so terminally differentiated effector memory CD45RA+ cells were left out. Sample: naive CD8+ T cells from PBMCs. These receptors all stem from a man between 18 and 29 years old in good health. Some clones in this sample may be carry-over from other donors' samples.

DNA for the CDR3: TGCGCCAGCAGCCAAGATTCACCCGCTTTTAAGCCCCAGCATTTT. Residues: CASSQDSPAFKPQHF. The chain joins TRBV4-1 to TRBJ1-5; no reliable D call. The CDR3 sequence is 15 residues long. Trimming took off 0 bases at V and 8 bases at J, with 14 bases between the two ends. CDR1 and CDR2 from the germline V gene are MGHRA and YSYEKL.

Regarding this clone: Other nucleotide sequences in the sample specify the same CDR3. The V and J genes are TRBV27 and TRBJ2-7, with 8 bases fitting TRBD2. Germline V gives CDR1 MNHEY, CDR2 SMNVEV (reference sequence). V lost 5 bases and J lost 0; bases outside the gene matches: 9. The length of the CDR3 is 16 residues. CDR3 DNA: TGTGCCAGCAGTCCCTCTAGCGGGCCTTACTCCTACGAGCAGTACTTC. Protein sequence: CASSPSSGPYSYEQYF.

This chain uses TRBV5-5 with TRBJ2-7; 8 bases line up with TRBD2. The length of the CDR3 is 16 residues. V was clipped by 6 bases and J by 0 bases; unmatched bases: 11. Germline V CDR1 and CDR2: SGHKS, YYEKEE (reference sequence). CDR3 sequence: CASTQRLASRSYEQYF. DNA of the CDR3: TGTGCCAGCACCCAGCGACTAGCGTCCCGCTCCTACGAGCAGTACTTC.

The chain couples TRBV5-1 to TRBJ2-7, with D unresolved. The germline CDR1 and CDR2 sequences are SGHRS and YFSETQ. V gave up 1 base and J gave up 2 bases, with 7 bases separating them. The CDR3 length is 13 residues. CDR3 region: CASSLRNPYEQYF. Here the CDR3 DNA reads TGCGCCAGCAGCTTGCGGAATCCCTACGAGCAGTACTTC. Filled out from reference TRBV5-1 and TRBJ2-7, the complete variable domain reads KAGVTQTPRYLIKTRGQQVTLSCSPISGHRSVSWYQQTPGQGLQFLFEYFSETQRNKGNFPGRFSGRQFSNSRSEMNVSTLELGDSALYLCASSLRNPYEQYFGPGTRLTVT.

This sequence joins TRBV4-3 and TRBJ1-2; 8 positions match TRBD1. The CDR3 has 15 amino acids. Unmatched junction bases numbered 4, after V lost 0 bases and J lost 4 bases. Germline V gene data show CDR1 as LGHNA and CDR2 as YSLEER. The CDR3 DNA reads TGCGCCAGCAGCCAAGATGCAGGGGGCGTCTATGGCTACACCTTC. It yields the protein CASSQDAGGVYGYTF.